Listed here is a single TCR beta chain. Its matching antigen is unknown. Trimming cost V 5 bases and J 6 bases, with 17 bases left between them. Germline V gene data show CDR1 as SQVTM and CDR2 as ANQGSEA. This CDR3 is 14 amino acids long. The data are from a study of shared clonotypes between healthy human individuals. Looking at the study overall: Researchers assigned three CD4 naive, three CD4 memory, two CD8 naive and one CD8 memory plate to each donor. Study conclusions and caveats: The authors sampled blood alone, and tissue repertoires likely differ. Limitation of the genetic and exposure-history diversity represented came from the few donors.

Positively selected for CCR7, the CD45RO-negative cells used as naive CD8 cells excluded terminally differentiated effector memory CD45RA+ cells. This table comes from immunoSEQ multiplex PCR, and its TCRdb copy is limited to in-frame clones, with some not included. The sample contains 2 million or so clones, approximately 94% of which appear only once. The sequenced sample consisted of naive CD8+ T cells sorted from blood. The TCR originated in a man in his late teens or twenties in good health. The rearrangement joins TRBV29-1 to TRBJ1-5, with TRBD1 as a possible D gene (5 bases). The CDR3 spells CSVPQGSVGQPQHF. The CDR3 DNA sequence: TGCAGCGTTCCCCAGGGCAGTGTAGGTCAGCCCCAGCATTTT.